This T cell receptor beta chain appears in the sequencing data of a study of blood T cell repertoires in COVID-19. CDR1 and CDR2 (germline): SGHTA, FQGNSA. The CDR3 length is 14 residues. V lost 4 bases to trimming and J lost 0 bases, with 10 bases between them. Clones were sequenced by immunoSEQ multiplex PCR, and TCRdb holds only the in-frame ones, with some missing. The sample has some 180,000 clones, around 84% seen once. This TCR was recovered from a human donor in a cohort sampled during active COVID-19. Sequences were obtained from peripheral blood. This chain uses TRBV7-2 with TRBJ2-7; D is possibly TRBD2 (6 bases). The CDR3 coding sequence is TGTGCCAGCAGCTCTCGCGGGGTCTCCTACGAGCAGTACTTC. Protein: CASSSRGVSYEQYF.